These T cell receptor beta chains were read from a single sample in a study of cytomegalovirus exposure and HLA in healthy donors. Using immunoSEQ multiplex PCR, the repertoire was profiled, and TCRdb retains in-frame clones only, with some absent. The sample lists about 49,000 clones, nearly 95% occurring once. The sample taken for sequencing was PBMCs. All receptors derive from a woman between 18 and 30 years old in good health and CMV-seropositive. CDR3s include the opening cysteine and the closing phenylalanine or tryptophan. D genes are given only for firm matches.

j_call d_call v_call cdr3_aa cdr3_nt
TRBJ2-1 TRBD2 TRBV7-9 CASSAGTSGINEQFF TGTGCCAGCAGCGCGGGGACTAGCGGAATCAATGAGCAGTTCTTC
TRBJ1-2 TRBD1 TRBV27 CASSSYYPSTGDGGYTF TGTGCCAGCAGTTCCTACTACCCCTCGACAGGGGACGGTGGCTACACCTTC
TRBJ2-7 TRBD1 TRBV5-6 CASSLALGTGVYEQYF TGTGCCAGCAGCTTGGCGTTAGGGACAGGGGTTTACGAGCAGTACTTC
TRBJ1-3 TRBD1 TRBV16 CASSQFMGQGSGNTIYF TGTGCCAGCAGCCAATTCATGGGACAGGGATCTGGAAACACCATATATTTT
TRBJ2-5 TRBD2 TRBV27 CASSLFGLAGGGETQYF TGTGCCAGCAGTTTGTTTGGGTTAGCGGGAGGCGGGGAGACCCAGTACTTC
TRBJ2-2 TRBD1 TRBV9 CASSVTGQGTSNTGELFF TGTGCCAGCAGCGTGACCGGACAGGGGACTTCGAACACCGGGGAGCTGTTTTTT
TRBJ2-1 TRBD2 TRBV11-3 CASSSLGVAGHEQFF TGTGCCAGCAGCTCCCTCGGGGTAGCGGGCCATGAGCAGTTCTTC
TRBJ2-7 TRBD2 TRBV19 CASSMRTREYEQYF TGTGCCAGTAGTATGCGGACTAGAGAATACGAGCAGTACTTC
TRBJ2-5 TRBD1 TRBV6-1 CASTQDRGRETQYF TGTGCCAGCACCCAAGACAGGGGGCGAGAGACCCAGTACTTC
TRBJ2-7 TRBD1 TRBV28 CASSFQRQGAYEQYF TGTGCCAGCAGTTTTCAAAGACAGGGGGCTTACGAGCAGTACTTC
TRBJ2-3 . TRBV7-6 CASSLAGGYTDTQYF TGTGCCAGCAGCTTAGCGGGGGGTTACACAGATACGCAGTATTTT
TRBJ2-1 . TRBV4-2 CASSQDLGELWSYNEQFF TGTGCCAGCAGCCAAGATCTAGGGGAACTATGGTCCTACAATGAGCAGTTCTTC
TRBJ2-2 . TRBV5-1 CASSLGLGRTGELFF TGCGCCAGCAGCTTGGGACTAGGGAGAACCGGGGAGCTGTTTTTT
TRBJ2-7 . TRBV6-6 CASTTNNEQYF TGTGCCAGCACAACCAACAACGAGCAGTACTTC
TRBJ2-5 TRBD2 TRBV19 CASSIGVAGVAETQYF TGTGCCAGTAGTATCGGGGTAGCGGGAGTCGCGGAGACCCAGTACTTC
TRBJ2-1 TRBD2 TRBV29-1 CSVEGMTSGDYNEQFF TGCAGCGTTGAAGGGATGACTAGCGGGGATTACAATGAGCAGTTCTTC
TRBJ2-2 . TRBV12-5 CASGLGTGTGELFF TGTGCTAGTGGTTTGGGAACCGGGACAGGGGAGCTGTTTTTT
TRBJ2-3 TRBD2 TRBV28 CASSSLTSGRYTDTQYF TGTGCCAGCAGTTCCTTGACTAGCGGGAGATACACAGATACGCAGTATTTT
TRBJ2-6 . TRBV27 CASSSLPTLGVLTF TGTGCCAGCAGTTCCCTACCGACTCTCGGCGTCCTGACTTTC
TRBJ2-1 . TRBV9 CASSVGLGRSEQFF TGTGCCAGCAGCGTAGGGCTGGGCCGCAGTGAGCAGTTCTTC